This T cell receptor beta chain is drawn from a study of graft-versus-host responses after intestinal transplantation. Study background: Each transplant was multivisceral, liver-intestinal, or isolated intestinal. General study findings and limits: Allograft graft-versus-host to host-versus-graft clonal ratios ran high in patients with graft-donor T cell macrochimerism. An association linked early post-transplant HvG declines with peak circulating GvH clone levels. GvH clones appeared in recipient marrow, some first in ileum or blood.

Method: immunoSEQ multiplex PCR; TCRdb's copy keeps in-frame clones and lacks some. Of about 40,000 clones in the sample, about 90% were seen once. The CDR3 is 16 amino acids. V lost 0 bases, J lost 2 bases, and 14 bases lay in between. In germline, CDR1 is SGHDN, CDR2 FVKESK. With respect to this clone: Antigen specificity is unknown.

This clonotype was sampled from a human patient who received an intestinal transplant, so some T cells may come from the graft donor. The gene calls are TRBV14 and TRBJ2-7, with D uncertain. The sample here was PBMCs, taken around 320 days after intestinal transplant. CDR3 loop: CASSQDWPPGPYEQYF. CDR3 nucleotides: TGTGCCAGCAGCCAAGATTGGCCCCCCGGGCCCTACGAGCAGTACTTC.